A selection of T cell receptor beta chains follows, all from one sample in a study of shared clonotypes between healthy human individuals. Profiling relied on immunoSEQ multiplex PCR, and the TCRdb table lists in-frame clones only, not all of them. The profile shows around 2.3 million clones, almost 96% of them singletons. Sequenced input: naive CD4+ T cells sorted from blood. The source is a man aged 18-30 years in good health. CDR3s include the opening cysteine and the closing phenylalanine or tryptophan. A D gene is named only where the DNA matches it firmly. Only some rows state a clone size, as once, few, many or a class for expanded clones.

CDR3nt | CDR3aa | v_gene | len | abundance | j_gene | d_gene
TGTGCCAGCAGCCCCTACCCACCCCACGATACGCAGTATTTT | CASSPYPPHDTQYF | TRBV7-9 | 14 | - | TRBJ2-3 | -
TGTGCCAGCGGCAGGGGGCGGATGAACACTGAAGCTTTCTTT | CASGRGRMNTEAFF | TRBV6-6 | 14 | - | TRBJ1-1 | TRBD1
TGTGCCAGCAGCGCCGGGACAGCCCCTTCCTACGAGCAGTACTTC | CASSAGTAPSYEQYF | TRBV5-4 | 15 | - | TRBJ2-7 | TRBD1
TGTGCCACCAAAGATCCGGGACTAGCGGGAGTTGGGTACAATGAGCAGTTCTTC | CATKDPGLAGVGYNEQFF | TRBV15 | 18 | - | TRBJ2-1 | TRBD2
TGTGCCAGCAGCGAGACCCGGGGGGAGACCCAGTACTTC | CASSETRGETQYF | TRBV6-4 | 13 | once | TRBJ2-5 | -
TGTGCCAGCAGCCCGAGACAGGAAACCTACGAGCAGTACTTC | CASSPRQETYEQYF | TRBV7-9 | 14 | once | TRBJ2-7 | -
TGCGCCAGCAGTGAGTCTCCCCATTGGACTAGCGGGGAGAACACCGGGGAGCTGTTTTTT | CASSESPHWTSGENTGELFF | TRBV10-1 | 20 | - | TRBJ2-2 | TRBD2
TGTGCCAGCAGCTTAGATCGGGGGGGTTCCCAGCATTTT | CASSLDRGGSQHF | TRBV11-2 | 13 | - | TRBJ1-5 | -
TGTGCCAGCAGCTTAGGAGGACTAGCAGCCTCGAGAGGGGAGACCCAGTACTTC | CASSLGGLAASRGETQYF | TRBV7-8 | 18 | - | TRBJ2-5 | TRBD2
TGTGCCAGCTCACCAGGCAGGGGGCGGTACGAGCAGTACTTC | CASSPGRGRYEQYF | TRBV18 | 14 | - | TRBJ2-7 | TRBD1
TGTGCCAGCAGCGTCGCCGGGACCCAGTACTTC | CASSVAGTQYF | TRBV7-2 | 11 | - | TRBJ2-5 | -
TGCGCCAGCAGCCTCATAGGACAGACGTTACAGCCCCAGCATTTT | CASSLIGQTLQPQHF | TRBV4-1 | 15 | - | TRBJ1-5 | -
TGCGCCAGCAGCCAGGAGAACTATGGCTACACCTTC | CASSQENYGYTF | TRBV4-1 | 12 | - | TRBJ1-2 | -
TGCGCCAGCAGCTTTTTCAGGGCCACAGATACGCAGTATTTT | CASSFFRATDTQYF | TRBV5-1 | 14 | - | TRBJ2-3 | -
TGTGCCAGCAGAGAGACCCCCCCGCTCTCTGGAAACACCATATATTTT | CASRETPPLSGNTIYF | TRBV7-9 | 16 | - | TRBJ1-3 | -
TGTGCCTGGAGTCCCAGAGCTAACTATGGCTACACCTTC | CAWSPRANYGYTF | TRBV30 | 13 | - | TRBJ1-2 | -
TGTGCCAGCAGCCCCCGAAGGGACGCCTACGAGCAGTACTTC | CASSPRRDAYEQYF | TRBV13 | 14 | once | TRBJ2-7 | -
TGTGCCACCAGCTTTCGACAGGGCCCTAATGAAAAACTGTTTTTT | CATSFRQGPNEKLFF | TRBV15 | 15 | once | TRBJ1-4 | TRBD1
TGTGCCAGCAGTGTGGGGGGGGCTAATTCACCCCTCCACTTT | CASSVGGANSPLHF | TRBV28 | 14 | - | TRBJ1-6 | -
TGTGCCGGGGAAATCGGCGGGACTAACACCGGGGAGCTGTTTTTT | CAGEIGGTNTGELFF | TRBV6-1 | 15 | - | TRBJ2-2 | -
TGTGCCAGCAGGCTACAGGGGGCGATCACCGGGGAGCTGTTTTTT | CASRLQGAITGELFF | TRBV6-5 | 15 | - | TRBJ2-2 | TRBD1
TGTGCCTGGAGCCGGGACAGCCTTTTGAACACTGAAGCTTTCTTT | CAWSRDSLLNTEAFF | TRBV30 | 15 | - | TRBJ1-1 | TRBD1
TGTGCCAGCAGCCGCACCTACAGGGACTATGGCTACACCTTC | CASSRTYRDYGYTF | TRBV28 | 14 | - | TRBJ1-2 | -
TGCGCCAGCAGCTTGGAGCGGGGGGCTAACTATGGCTACACCTTC | CASSLERGANYGYTF | TRBV5-1 | 15 | - | TRBJ1-2 | -
TGCGCCAGCAGCCCTGGGGGGGTTGCTGGCGTTTTAAACATTCAGTACTTC | CASSPGGVAGVLNIQYF | TRBV4-1 | 17 | - | TRBJ2-4 | TRBD2
TGTGCCAGCAGTTACGGACGGGAAGGCAATCAGCCCCAGCATTTT | CASSYGREGNQPQHF | TRBV6-5 | 15 | - | TRBJ1-5 | -
TGTGCCAGCAGCCCAGGGGAGCGCACTGAAGCTTTCTTT | CASSPGERTEAFF | TRBV11-2 | 13 | - | TRBJ1-1 | -
TGTGCCAGCAGTGAGAGGGGGACAGGGGGAAACGAGCAGTACTTC | CASSERGTGGNEQYF | TRBV2 | 15 | - | TRBJ2-7 | TRBD1
TGTGCCAGCAGCCTCCGAACTTTGGAGGAGACCCAGTACTTC | CASSLRTLEETQYF | TRBV7-9 | 14 | - | TRBJ2-5 | -
TGTGCCAGCAGTCGAGGGACGGACCTCTATGGCTACACCTTC | CASSRGTDLYGYTF | TRBV6-1 | 14 | - | TRBJ1-2 | -
TGTGCCAGCAGCTCGCTACTGGGGTATACGGATGAGCAGTTCTTC | CASSSLLGYTDEQFF | TRBV7-9 | 15 | - | TRBJ2-1 | -
TGTGCCAGCTCACCTGGCTCAGGCGGAGATACGCAGTATTTT | CASSPGSGGDTQYF | TRBV18 | 14 | - | TRBJ2-3 | -
TGTGCCAGCAGAGAGGGGGGCTCCTACGAGCAGTACTTC | CASREGGSYEQYF | TRBV6-6 | 13 | - | TRBJ2-7 | -